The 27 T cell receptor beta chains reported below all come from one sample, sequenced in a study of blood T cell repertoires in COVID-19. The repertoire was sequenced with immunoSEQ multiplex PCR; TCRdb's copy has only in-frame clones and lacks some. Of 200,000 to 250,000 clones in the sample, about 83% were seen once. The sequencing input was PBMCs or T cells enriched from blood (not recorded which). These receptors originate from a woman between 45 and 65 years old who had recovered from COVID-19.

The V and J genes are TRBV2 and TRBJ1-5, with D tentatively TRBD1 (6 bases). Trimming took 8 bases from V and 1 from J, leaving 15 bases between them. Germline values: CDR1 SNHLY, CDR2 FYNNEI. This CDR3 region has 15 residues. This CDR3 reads CASQSQGNSNQPQHF. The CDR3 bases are TGTGCCAGCCAGTCCCAGGGGAACAGCAATCAGCCCCAGCATTTT.

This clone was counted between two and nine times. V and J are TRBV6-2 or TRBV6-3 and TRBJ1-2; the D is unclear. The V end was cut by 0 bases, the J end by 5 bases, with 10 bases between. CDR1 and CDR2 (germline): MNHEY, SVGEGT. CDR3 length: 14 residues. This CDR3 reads CASSYSRGDYGYTF. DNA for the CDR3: TGTGCCAGCAGTTACTCGCGTGGAGATTATGGCTACACCTTC.

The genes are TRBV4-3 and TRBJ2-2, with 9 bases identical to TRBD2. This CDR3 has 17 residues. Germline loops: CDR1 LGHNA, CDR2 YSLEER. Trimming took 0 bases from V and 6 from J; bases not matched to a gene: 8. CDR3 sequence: CASSQEAGLAGSGELFF. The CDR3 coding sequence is TGCGCCAGCAGCCAAGAGGCGGGACTAGCTGGGTCCGGGGAGCTGTTTTTT.

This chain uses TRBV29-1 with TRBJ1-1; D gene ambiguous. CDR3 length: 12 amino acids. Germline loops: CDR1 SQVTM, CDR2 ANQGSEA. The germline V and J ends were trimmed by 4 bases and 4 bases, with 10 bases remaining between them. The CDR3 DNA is TGCAGCGTTGCCGGCGGGGTCACTGAAGCTTTCTTT. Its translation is CSVAGGVTEAFF.

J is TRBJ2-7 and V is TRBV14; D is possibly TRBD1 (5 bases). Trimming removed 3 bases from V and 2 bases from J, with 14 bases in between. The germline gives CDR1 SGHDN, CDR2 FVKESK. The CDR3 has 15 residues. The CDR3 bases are TGTGCCAGCAGCCAGAATATCAGGGCCCCCTACGAGCAGTACTTC. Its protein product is CASSQNIRAPYEQYF.

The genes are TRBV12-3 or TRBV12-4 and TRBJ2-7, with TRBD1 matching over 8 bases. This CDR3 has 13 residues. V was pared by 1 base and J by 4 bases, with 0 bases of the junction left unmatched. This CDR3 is CASSLGQGYEQYF. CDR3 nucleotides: TGTGCCAGCAGTTTAGGACAGGGGTACGAGCAGTACTTC.

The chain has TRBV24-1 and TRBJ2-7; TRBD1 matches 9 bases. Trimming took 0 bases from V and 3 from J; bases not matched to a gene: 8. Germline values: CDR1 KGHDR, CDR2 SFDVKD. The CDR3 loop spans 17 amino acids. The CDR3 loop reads CATSDLPGQGRNYEQYF. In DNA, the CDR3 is TGTGCCACCAGTGATTTGCCCGGACAGGGGCGAAACTACGAGCAGTACTTC.

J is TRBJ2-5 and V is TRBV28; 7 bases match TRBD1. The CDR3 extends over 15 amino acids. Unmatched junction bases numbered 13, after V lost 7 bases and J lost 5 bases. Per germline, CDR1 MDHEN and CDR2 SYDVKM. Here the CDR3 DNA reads TGTGCCAGCACCCTAACACAGGGGACGGGGGAGACCCAGTACTTC. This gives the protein CASTLTQGTGETQYF.

The CDR3 region has the DNA TGTGCCAGCGGAGGGGGCGGTCAGCCCCAGCATTTT. Encoded protein: CASGGGGQPQHF. The J gene is TRBJ1-5, the V gene TRBV9, with TRBD1 identical over 7 bases. Germline V gives CDR1 SGDLS, CDR2 YYNGEE. CDR3 size: 12 residues. With 7 bases clipped from V and 6 bases from J, the junction kept 4 bases outside the gene matches.

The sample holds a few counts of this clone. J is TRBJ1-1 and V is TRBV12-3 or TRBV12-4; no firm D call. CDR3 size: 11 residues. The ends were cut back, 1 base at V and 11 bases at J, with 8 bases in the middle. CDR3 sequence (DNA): TGTGCCAGCAGTTTAGTCGGCGGCGCTTTCTTT. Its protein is CASSLVGGAFF.

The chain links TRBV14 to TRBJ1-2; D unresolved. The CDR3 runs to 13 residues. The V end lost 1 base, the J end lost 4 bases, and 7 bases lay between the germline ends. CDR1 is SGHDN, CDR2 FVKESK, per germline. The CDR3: CASSQVASYGYTF. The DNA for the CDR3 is TGTGCCAGCAGCCAAGTGGCCAGCTATGGCTACACCTTC.

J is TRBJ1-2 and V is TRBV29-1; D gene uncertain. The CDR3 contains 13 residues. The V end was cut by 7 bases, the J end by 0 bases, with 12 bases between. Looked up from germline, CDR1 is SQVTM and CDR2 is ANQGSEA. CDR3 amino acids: CSARQRPNYGYTF. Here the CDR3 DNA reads TGCAGCGCCCGACAACGACCTAACTATGGCTACACCTTC.

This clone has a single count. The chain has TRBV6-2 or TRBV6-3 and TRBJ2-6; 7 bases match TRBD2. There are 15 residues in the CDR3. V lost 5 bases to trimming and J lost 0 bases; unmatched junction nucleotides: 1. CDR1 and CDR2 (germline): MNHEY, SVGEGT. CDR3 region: CASSPGGSGANVLTF. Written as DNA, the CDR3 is TGTGCCAGCAGTCCGGGGGGCTCTGGGGCCAACGTCCTGACTTTC.

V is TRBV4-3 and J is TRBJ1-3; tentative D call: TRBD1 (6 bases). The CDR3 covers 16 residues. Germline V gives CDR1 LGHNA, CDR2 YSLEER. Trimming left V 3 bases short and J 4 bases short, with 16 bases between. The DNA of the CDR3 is TGCGCCAGCAGCCAGGCAGGGGATCTTGGAGGAAACACCATATATTTT. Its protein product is CASSQAGDLGGNTIYF.

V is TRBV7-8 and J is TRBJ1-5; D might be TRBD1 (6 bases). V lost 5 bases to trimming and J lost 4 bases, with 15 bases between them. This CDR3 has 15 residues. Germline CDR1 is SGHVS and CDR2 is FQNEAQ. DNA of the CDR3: TGTGCCAGCAGCAGAAGCGGGGGGCATAATCAGCCCCAGCATTTT. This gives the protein CASSRSGGHNQPQHF. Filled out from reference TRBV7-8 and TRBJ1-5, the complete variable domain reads GAGVSQSPRYKVAKRGQDVALRCDPISGHVSLFWYQQALGQGPEFLTYFQNEAQLDKSGLPSDRFFAERPEGSVSTLKIQRTQQEDSAVYLCASSRSGGHNQPQHFGDGTRLSIL.

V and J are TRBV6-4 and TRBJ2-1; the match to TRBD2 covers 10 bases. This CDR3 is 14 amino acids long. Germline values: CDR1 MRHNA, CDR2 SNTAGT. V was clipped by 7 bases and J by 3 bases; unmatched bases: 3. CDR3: CASKQREGYNEQFF. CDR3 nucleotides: TGTGCCAGCAAACAGCGGGAGGGCTACAATGAGCAGTTCTTC.

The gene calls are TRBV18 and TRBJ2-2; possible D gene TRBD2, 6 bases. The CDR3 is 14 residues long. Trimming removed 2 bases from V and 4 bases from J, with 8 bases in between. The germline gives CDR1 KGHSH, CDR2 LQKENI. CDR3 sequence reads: CASSPFGSTGELFF. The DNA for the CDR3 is TGTGCCAGCTCACCATTCGGGAGCACCGGGGAGCTGTTTTTT. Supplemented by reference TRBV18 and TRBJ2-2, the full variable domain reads NAGVMQNPRHLVRRRGQEARLRCSPMKGHSHVYWYRQLPEEGLKFMVYLQKENIIDESGMPKERFSAEFPKEGPSILRIQQVVRGDSAAYFCASSPFGSTGELFFGEGSRLTVL.

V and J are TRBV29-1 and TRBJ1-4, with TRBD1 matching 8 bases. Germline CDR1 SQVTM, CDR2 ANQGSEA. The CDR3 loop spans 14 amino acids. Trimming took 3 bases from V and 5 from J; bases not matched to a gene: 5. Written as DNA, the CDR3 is TGCAGCGTTGAGCCCAGGGGGCTGAATGAAAAACTGTTTTTT. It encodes CSVEPRGLNEKLFF.

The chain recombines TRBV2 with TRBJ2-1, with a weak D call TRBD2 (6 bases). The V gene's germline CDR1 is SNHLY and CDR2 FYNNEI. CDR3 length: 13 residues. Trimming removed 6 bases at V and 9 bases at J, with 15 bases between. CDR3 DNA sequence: TGTGCCAGCAGCGTCGGGACTTTCAGTGAGCAGTTCTTC. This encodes CASSVGTFSEQFF.

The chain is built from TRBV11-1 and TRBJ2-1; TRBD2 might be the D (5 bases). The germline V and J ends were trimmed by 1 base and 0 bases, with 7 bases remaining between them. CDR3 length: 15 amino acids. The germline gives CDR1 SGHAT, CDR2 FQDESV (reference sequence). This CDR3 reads CASSLGESSYNEQFF. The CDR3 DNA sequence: TGTGCCAGCAGCTTAGGGGAGAGCTCCTACAATGAGCAGTTCTTC.

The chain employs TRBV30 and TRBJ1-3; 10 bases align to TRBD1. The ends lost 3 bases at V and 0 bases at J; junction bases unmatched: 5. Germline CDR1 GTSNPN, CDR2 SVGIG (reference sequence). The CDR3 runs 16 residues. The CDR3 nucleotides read TGTGCCTGGAGAACCCGGACAGGGGGCTCTGGAAACACCATATATTTT. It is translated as CAWRTRTGGSGNTIYF.

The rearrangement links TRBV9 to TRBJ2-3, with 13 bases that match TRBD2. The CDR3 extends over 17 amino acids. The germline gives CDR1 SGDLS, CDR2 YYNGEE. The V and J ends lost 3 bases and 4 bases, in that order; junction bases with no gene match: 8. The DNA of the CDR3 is TGTGCCAGCAGCGCTCGGACTAGCGGGAGCCTATCAGATACGCAGTATTTT. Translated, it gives CASSARTSGSLSDTQYF.

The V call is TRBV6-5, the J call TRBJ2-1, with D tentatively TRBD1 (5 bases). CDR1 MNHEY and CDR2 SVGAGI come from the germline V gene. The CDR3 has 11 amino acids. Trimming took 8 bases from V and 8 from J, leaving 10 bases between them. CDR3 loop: CASQGSHEQFF. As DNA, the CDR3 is TGTGCCAGCCAGGGCAGCCATGAGCAGTTCTTC.

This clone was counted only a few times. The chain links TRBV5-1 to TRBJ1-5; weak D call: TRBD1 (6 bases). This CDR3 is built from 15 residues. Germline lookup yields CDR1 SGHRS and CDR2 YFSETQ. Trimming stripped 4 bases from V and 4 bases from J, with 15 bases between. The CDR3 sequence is CASSPLGRGNQPQHF. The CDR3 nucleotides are TGCGCCAGCAGCCCTCTCGGCAGGGGAAATCAGCCCCAGCATTTT. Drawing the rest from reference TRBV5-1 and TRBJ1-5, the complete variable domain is KAGVTQTPRYLIKTRGQQVTLSCSPISGHRSVSWYQQTPGQGLQFLFEYFSETQRNKGNFPGRFSGRQFSNSRSEMNVSTLELGDSALYLCASSPLGRGNQPQHFGDGTRLSIL.

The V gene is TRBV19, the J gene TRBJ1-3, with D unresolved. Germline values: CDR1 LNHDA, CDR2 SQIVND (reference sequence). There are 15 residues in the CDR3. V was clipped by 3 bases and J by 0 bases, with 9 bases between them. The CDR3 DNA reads TGTGCCAGTAGTATTAAGCAAAGCTCTGGAAACACCATATATTTT. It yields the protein CASSIKQSSGNTIYF.

CDR3: CASSQVAGSAFF. In nucleotides, the CDR3 is TGTGCCAGCAGCCAAGTTGCAGGGTCGGCTTTCTTT. The chain couples TRBV3-1 (or the pseudogene TRBV3-2) to TRBJ1-1, with D tentatively TRBD1 (5 bases). There are 12 residues in the CDR3. Germline-derived CDR1 and CDR2 are LGHDT and YNNKEL (reference sequence). The V gene lost 1 base and the J gene lost 11 bases, with 11 bases spanning the gap.

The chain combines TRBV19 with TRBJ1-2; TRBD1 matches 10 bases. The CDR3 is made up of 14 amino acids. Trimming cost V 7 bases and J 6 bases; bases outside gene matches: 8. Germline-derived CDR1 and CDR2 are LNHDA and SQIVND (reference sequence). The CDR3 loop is CASNKDRGRDGYTF. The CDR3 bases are TGTGCCAGTAATAAAGACAGGGGGCGGGATGGCTACACCTTC.